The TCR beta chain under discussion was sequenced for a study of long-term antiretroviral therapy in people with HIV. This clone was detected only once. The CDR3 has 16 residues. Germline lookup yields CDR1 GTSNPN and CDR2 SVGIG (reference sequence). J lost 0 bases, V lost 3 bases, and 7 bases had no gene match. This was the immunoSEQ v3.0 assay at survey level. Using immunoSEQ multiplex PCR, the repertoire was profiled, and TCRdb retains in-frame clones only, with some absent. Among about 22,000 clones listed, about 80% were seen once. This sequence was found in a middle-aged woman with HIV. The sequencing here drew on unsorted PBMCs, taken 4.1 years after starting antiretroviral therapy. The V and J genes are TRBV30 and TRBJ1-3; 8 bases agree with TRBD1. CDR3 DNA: TGTGCCTGGAGCGGGGGACAGGCGGGCTCTGGAAACACCATATATTTT. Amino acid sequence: CAWSGGQAGSGNTIYF.